Following are 19 T cell receptor beta chains from one sample sequenced in a study of TIL therapy for anti-PD-1-resistant metastatic lung cancer. Sequencing used immunoSEQ v3. Measured with immunoSEQ multiplex PCR; TCRdb has only the in-frame clones, and not every one. The top ten clones hold 9.5% to 12% of a sample with approximately 97,000 clones, approximately 65% of them seen once. The sample's time point: pre-treatment sample, taken before nivolumab and TIL therapy. Tumor tissue came from excised metastases, mostly pleural nodules or supraclavicular lymph nodes. The sample in question was tumor tissue, obtained at baseline. These receptors came from a person between 25 and 80 years old with non-small cell lung cancer.

This clone has only a few counts. As DNA, the CDR3 is TGTGCCAGCAGCTTAGAGGATGACGAGCAGTACTTC. It is translated as CASSLEDDEQYF. The V call is TRBV7-6, the J call TRBJ2-7, with D unresolved. The V and J ends lost 1 base and 5 bases respectively, with 6 bases between them. CDR3 length: 12 residues. CDR1 SGHVS and CDR2 FNYEAQ come from the germline V gene. Complete variable domain (other parts from reference TRBV7-6 and TRBJ2-7): GAGVSQSPRYKVTKRGQDVALRCDPISGHVSLYWYRQALGQGPEFLTYFNYEAQQDKSGLPNDRFSAERPEGSISTLTIQRTEQRDSAMYRCASSLEDDEQYFGPGTRLTVT.

This clone was counted between two and nine times. The rearrangement links TRBV21-1 to TRBJ1-2; TRBD1, the table's D call, was not compared with the DNA. TRBV21-1 is termed a pseudogene. The CDR3 consists of 14 residues. CDR3 amino acids: CASSKAYPRGRYTF. The CDR3 bases are TGTGCCAGCAGCAAAGCATACCCCAGGGGTCGCTACACCTTC.

A few counts support this clone. This chain uses TRBV30 with TRBJ1-3, with D uncertain. CDR1 GTSNPN and CDR2 SVGIG come from the germline V gene (reference sequence). V shed 5 bases and J shed 0 bases, with 8 bases lying between them. CDR3 length: 13 residues. CDR3 DNA sequence: TGTGCCTGGCTACAGAACTCTGGAAACACCATATATTTT. The encoded protein is CAWLQNSGNTIYF.

The count of this clone is one. This chain joins TRBV9 and TRBJ1-2; the D is unclear. Trimming left V 4 bases short and J 8 bases short, with 9 bases between. This CDR3 region has 11 residues. Germline lookup yields CDR1 SGDLS and CDR2 YYNGEE. This CDR3 reads CASSFDRGYTF. CDR3 bases: TGTGCCAGCAGCTTCGATAGGGGCTACACCTTC.

V usage is TRBV7-9 and J usage is TRBJ1-3; 9 bases are shared with TRBD1. The CDR3 spans 14 residues. J lost 2 bases, V lost 8 bases, and 4 bases had no gene match. The germline V gene has CDR1 SEHNR and CDR2 FQNEAQ (reference sequence). DNA of the CDR3: TGTGCCAGCTGGACAGGGGCCGCTGGAAACACCATATATTTT. Translation: CASWTGAAGNTIYF.

V and J are TRBV12-3 or TRBV12-4 and TRBJ2-3; tentative D call: TRBD1 (6 bases). Trimming pared 7 bases from V and 10 bases from J, leaving 18 bases between. This CDR3 has 13 residues. The CDR3 nucleotides read TGTGCCAGCACCCAGGGGCTCGGAGCGGCGCAGTATTTT. Its translation: CASTQGLGAAQYF.

The chain uses TRBV28 and TRBJ2-7; 8 nucleotides align to TRBD2. V trimming: 1 base; J trimming: 1 base; junction bases outside the gene matches: 3. CDR1 MDHEN and CDR2 SYDVKM come from the germline V gene. This CDR3 is 15 amino acids long. The CDR3 region has the DNA TGTGCCAGCAGTTTATCGGGGACTAGGTCCTACGAGCAGTACTTC. Translation gives CASSLSGTRSYEQYF.

The genes are TRBV7-6 and TRBJ2-3, with D hard to call. V was clipped by 4 bases and J by 2 bases, with 13 bases between them. Germline assignment: CDR1 SGHVS and CDR2 FNYEAQ. This CDR3 is built from 15 residues. The CDR3 nucleotides are TGTGCCAGCAGCTCCACTTGGCCCGACACAGATACGCAGTATTTT. Translation gives CASSSTWPDTDTQYF.

V usage is TRBV15 and J usage is TRBJ2-1, with D unclear. Germline V gives CDR1 LNHNV, CDR2 YYDKDF (reference sequence). Trimming shortened V by 1 base and J by 3 bases, and 22 bases separated the two germline ends. The CDR3 has 19 amino acids. The CDR3: CATSRVQPRKRVVYNEQFF. CDR3 in DNA: TGTGCCACCAGCAGAGTCCAGCCCCGAAAACGGGTCGTCTACAATGAGCAGTTCTTC.

V usage is TRBV5-6 and J usage is TRBJ1-5, with D possibly TRBD1 on 5 matching bases. This CDR3 has 14 residues. Trimming cost V 4 bases and J 5 bases, with 13 bases left between them. Germline CDR1 SGHDT, CDR2 YYEEEE. The CDR3 sequence is CASSLRGYDQPQHF. The CDR3 nucleotides read TGTGCCAGCAGCCTCCGGGGGTACGATCAGCCCCAGCATTTT.

The chain uses TRBV6-2 or TRBV6-3 and TRBJ1-5, with TRBD1 identical over 9 bases. The CDR3 is 18 residues long. CDR1 and CDR2 from the germline V gene are MNHEY and SVGEGT. The V and J ends lost 2 bases and 2 bases, in that order; junction bases with no gene match: 10. The CDR3 region is CASSYPSGTGMGNQPQHF. CDR3 coding DNA: TGTGCCAGCAGTTACCCTTCGGGGACAGGGATGGGCAATCAGCCCCAGCATTTT.

CDR3 in amino acids: CASSQQVAGNTGELFF. Here the CDR3 DNA reads TGCGCCAGCAGCCAACAAGTAGCGGGGAACACCGGGGAGCTGTTTTTT. V and J are TRBV4-3 and TRBJ2-2; TRBD2 aligns across 7 bases. In germline, CDR1 is LGHNA, CDR2 YSLEER. The CDR3 has 16 amino acids. The ends lost 2 bases at V and 1 base at J; junction bases unmatched: 4.

This clone was seen a few times. This chain joins TRBV5-4 and TRBJ2-2, with 8 nucleotides matching TRBD2. The V and J ends lost 7 bases and 6 bases, in that order; junction bases with no gene match: 14. This CDR3 region has 16 residues. Germline assignment: CDR1 SGHNT and CDR2 YYREEE (reference sequence). The CDR3 is CASGISRGGQAGELFF. In nucleotides, the CDR3 is TGTGCCAGCGGCATCTCCCGGGGGGGCCAGGCCGGGGAGCTGTTTTTT.

The chain couples TRBV5-1 to TRBJ2-1, with TRBD2 matching over 11 bases. The CDR3 runs to 15 residues. The V gene's germline CDR1 is SGHRS and CDR2 YFSETQ. Germline trimming cut 2 bases from V and 9 bases from J; bases unmatched to any gene: 7. For the CDR3, the DNA is TGCGCCAGCAGCTTATCCCTAGCGGGGGGCGGTGAGCAGTTCTTC. It yields the protein CASSLSLAGGGEQFF.

This chain connects TRBV7-2 to TRBJ2-3, with 11 bases identical to TRBD2. The CDR3 runs to 14 residues. The germline V gene encodes CDR1 SGHTA and CDR2 FQGNSA. After removal of 5 bases from V and 5 bases from J, the junction contained 3 bases not matched to a gene. CDR3 coding DNA: TGTGCCAGCAGCCCGGGACTAGCGGTAGATACGCAGTATTTT. Protein: CASSPGLAVDTQYF.

The chain is built from TRBV3-1 (or the pseudogene TRBV3-2) and TRBJ1-3; maybe TRBD1 (6 bases). This CDR3 has 15 residues. The germline V gene encodes CDR1 LGHDT and CDR2 YNNKEL (reference sequence). V was trimmed by 5 bases and J by 4 bases, leaving 15 bases between them. The CDR3 reads CASSFGGFSGNTIYF. As DNA, the CDR3 is TGTGCCAGCAGCTTCGGGGGCTTTTCGGGAAACACCATATATTTT.

The chain recombines TRBV4-1 with TRBJ2-3, with unresolved D. The germline V gene has CDR1 MGHRA and CDR2 YSYEKL. This CDR3 comprises 10 residues. V shed 9 bases and J shed 6 bases, with 7 bases lying between them. CDR3 sequence: CASGRDTQYF. The CDR3 DNA is TGCGCCAGTGGCCGCGATACGCAGTATTTT.

This clone was found a few times. The chain carries TRBV4-3 and TRBJ2-7; 14 bases are a match to TRBD2. The CDR3 spans 15 residues. The germline V gene has CDR1 LGHNA and CDR2 YSLEER. Trimming removed 4 bases from V and 4 bases from J; junction bases left unmatched: 3. CDR3: CASSLGTSGGYEQYF. The CDR3 DNA sequence: TGCGCCAGCAGCCTCGGGACTAGCGGGGGTTACGAGCAGTACTTC.

Only one count was recorded for this clone. The chain combines TRBV5-4 with TRBJ1-1, with D tentatively TRBD1 (5 bases). The V and J ends lost 3 bases and 5 bases respectively, with 17 bases between them. This CDR3 region has 15 residues. Germline V gene data show CDR1 as SGHNT and CDR2 as YYREEE (reference sequence). CDR3 residues: CASSYVWQGGTEAFF. CDR3 bases: TGTGCCAGCAGCTACGTTTGGCAGGGAGGGACTGAAGCTTTCTTT.